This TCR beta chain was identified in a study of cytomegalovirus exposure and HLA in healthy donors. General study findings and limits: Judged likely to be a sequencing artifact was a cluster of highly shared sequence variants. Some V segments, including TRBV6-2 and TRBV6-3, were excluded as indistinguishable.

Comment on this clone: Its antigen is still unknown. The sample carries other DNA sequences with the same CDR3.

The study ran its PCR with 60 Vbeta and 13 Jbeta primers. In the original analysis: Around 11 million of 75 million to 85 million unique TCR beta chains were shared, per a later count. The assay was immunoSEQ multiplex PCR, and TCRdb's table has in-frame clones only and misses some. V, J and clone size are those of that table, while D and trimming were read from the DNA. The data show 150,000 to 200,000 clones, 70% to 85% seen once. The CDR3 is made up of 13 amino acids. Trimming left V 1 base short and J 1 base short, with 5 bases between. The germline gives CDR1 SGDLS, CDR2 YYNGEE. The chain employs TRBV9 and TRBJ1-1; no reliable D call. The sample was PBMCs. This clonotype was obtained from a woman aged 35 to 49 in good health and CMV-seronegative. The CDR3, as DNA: TGTGCCAGCAGCGTAACCGGGAACACTGAAGCTTTCTTT. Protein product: CASSVTGNTEAFF.